Listed below are T cell receptor beta chains from one sample, sequenced in a study of blood T cell repertoires in COVID-19. Sequencing was performed with immunoSEQ multiplex PCR; in TCRdb, only in-frame clones are kept and a portion is missing. The data show nearly 40,000 clones, 70% to 90% seen once. Sequences were obtained from peripheral blood. These receptor sequences come from a man aged 50-60 years in a cohort sampled during active COVID-19. CDR3s include the opening cysteine and the closing phenylalanine or tryptophan. D genes are given only for firm matches. Size is stated for part of the rows, as once, few or many counts, or as a class when the clone is expanded.

J gene | D gene | clone size | V gene | CDR3 protein | CDR3 DNA
TRBJ1-2 | TRBD1 | . | TRBV15 | CATSRSYRGGFYGYTF | TGTGCCACCAGCAGGTCGTACAGGGGTGGATTCTATGGCTACACCTTC
TRBJ2-1 | . | many | TRBV19 | CASSIGGGEQFF | TGTGCCAGTAGTATAGGAGGCGGGGAGCAGTTCTTC
TRBJ2-1 | TRBD2 | once | TRBV14 | CASSPQRGGANEQFF | TGTGCCAGCAGCCCACAGAGGGGAGGGGCCAATGAGCAGTTCTTC
TRBJ1-5 | . | . | TRBV5-4 | CASSLGANQPQHF | TGTGCCAGCAGCTTGGGCGCTAATCAGCCCCAGCATTTT
TRBJ2-5 | TRBD2 | . | TRBV7-3 | CASSFVGGLEETQYF | TGTGCCAGCAGCTTCGTGGGAGGACTAGAAGAGACCCAGTACTTC
TRBJ2-2 | . | . | TRBV2 | CASSEAIQSSGELFF | TGTGCCAGCAGTGAAGCCATACAGTCGTCCGGGGAGCTGTTTTTT
TRBJ2-3 | TRBD2 | . | TRBV9 | CASSVGGLRGTDTQYF | TGTGCCAGCAGCGTAGGGGGACTAAGAGGCACAGATACGCAGTATTTT
TRBJ1-4 | TRBD1 | . | TRBV5-6 | CASSTQTGSGEKLFF | TGTGCCAGCAGCACCCAGACAGGGTCTGGGGAAAAACTGTTTTTT
TRBJ2-1 | . | few | TRBV10-3 | CAISQGSEQFF | TGTGCCATCAGTCAGGGTAGTGAGCAGTTCTTC
TRBJ1-5 | . | . | TRBV20-1 | CSASLPYGGRNQPQHF | TGCAGTGCTAGTCTCCCTTATGGGGGCCGGAATCAGCCCCAGCATTTT
TRBJ1-4 | . | . | TRBV3-1/TRBV3-2 | CASSQARQGQGKLFF | TGTGCCAGCAGCCAAGCACGGCAGGGGCAGGGAAAACTGTTTTTT
TRBJ2-3 | TRBD2 | once | TRBV15 | CATSTNWRGGVTDTQYF | TGTGCCACCAGCACAAACTGGCGGGGGGGAGTCACAGATACGCAGTATTTT
TRBJ2-5 | . | once | TRBV5-1 | CASSLARETQYF | TGCGCCAGCAGCTTGGCCAGGGAGACCCAGTACTTC
TRBJ2-1 | TRBD1 | . | TRBV5-4 | CASRRDRAFFNEQFF | TGTGCCAGCAGACGGGACAGGGCATTTTTCAATGAGCAGTTCTTC
TRBJ1-1 | . | . | TRBV10-2 | CASSENTATEAFF | TGCGCCAGCAGTGAGAATACAGCCACTGAAGCTTTCTTT
TRBJ1-6 | . | . | TRBV5-1 | CASSVENPGSYNSPLHF | TGCGCCAGCAGCGTGGAGAACCCAGGGTCCTATAATTCACCCCTCCACTTT
TRBJ2-5 | . | . | TRBV11-2 | CASSLIRGTAQETQYF | TGTGCCAGCAGCTTAATTCGGGGGACAGCCCAAGAGACCCAGTACTTC
TRBJ2-2 | TRBD1 | . | TRBV30 | CAWSTLGTGVTGELFF | TGTGCCTGGAGTACCCTCGGGACAGGGGTGACCGGGGAGCTGTTTTTT
TRBJ2-7 | TRBD1 | . | TRBV5-6 | CASSEGQYEQYF | TGTGCCAGCAGCGAGGGACAGTACGAGCAGTACTTC
TRBJ1-1 | . | . | TRBV6-5 | CASSSGDVTEAFF | TGTGCCAGCAGTTCAGGGGATGTGACTGAAGCTTTCTTT
TRBJ2-3 | . | . | TRBV19 | CASSIGLTTDTQYF | TGTGCCAGTAGTATCGGACTCACCACAGATACGCAGTATTTT
TRBJ2-7 | TRBD1 | . | TRBV6-5 | CASRKLGQADEQYF | TGTGCCAGCAGAAAACTTGGACAGGCGGACGAGCAGTACTTC
TRBJ2-1 | . | few | TRBV5-6 | CASSWLNEQFF | TGTGCCAGCAGCTGGCTCAATGAGCAGTTCTTC
TRBJ2-1 | . | . | TRBV7-9 | CASSLGVAVREQFF | TGTGCCAGCAGCTTGGGGGTAGCGGTCCGTGAGCAGTTCTTC
TRBJ2-5 | . | . | TRBV7-2 | CASSLEALAGRETQYF | TGTGCCAGCAGCTTAGAGGCCCTGGCAGGGCGAGAGACCCAGTACTTC
TRBJ2-1 | TRBD2 | . | TRBV28 | CASSPLAGWDEQFF | TGTGCCAGCAGTCCCTTAGCGGGGTGGGATGAGCAGTTCTTC
TRBJ1-1 | . | . | TRBV5-1 | CASSLKAEKWAFF | TGCGCCAGCAGCTTGAAGGCGGAGAAGTGGGCTTTCTTT
TRBJ2-2 | . | . | TRBV10-2 | CAGVSGNTGELFF | TGCGCCGGCGTAAGCGGAAACACCGGGGAGCTGTTTTTT
TRBJ1-3 | . | . | TRBV6-6 | CASTPEGKGDTIYF | TGTGCCAGCACCCCAGAAGGGAAGGGGGACACCATATATTTT
TRBJ2-3 | . | . | TRBV29-1 | CSVGVSGNTDTQYF | TGCAGCGTTGGGGTTAGCGGTAACACAGATACGCAGTATTTT
TRBJ2-1 | TRBD1 | . | TRBV6-2/TRBV6-3 | CASSYPRTGFDEQFF | TGTGCCAGCAGTTACCCCCGGACAGGGTTCGACGAGCAGTTCTTC
TRBJ1-5 | . | . | TRBV7-2 | CASSLVGGRTDQPQHF | TGTGCCAGCAGCTTAGTCGGGGGGCGCACGGATCAGCCCCAGCATTTT
TRBJ2-7 | TRBD1 | . | TRBV7-2 | CASRQDRGGSYEQYF | TGTGCCAGCAGACAAGACAGGGGGGGGTCCTACGAGCAGTACTTC
TRBJ2-5 | TRBD2 | . | TRBV11-2 | CASSFRGGTQYF | TGTGCCAGCAGCTTCCGGGGGGGGACCCAGTACTTC
TRBJ1-4 | TRBD1 | . | TRBV13 | CASTLGQSPEKLFF | TGTGCCAGCACTTTGGGACAGTCCCCTGAAAAACTGTTTTTT
TRBJ1-5 | . | . | TRBV5-1 | CASSLVAGRQPQHF | TGCGCCAGCAGCTTGGTGGCAGGGCGGCAGCCCCAGCATTTT
TRBJ2-1 | TRBD2 | . | TRBV9 | CASSPGGSPHNEQFF | TGTGCCAGCAGCCCCGGGGGGTCCCCCCACAATGAGCAGTTCTTC
TRBJ1-1 | . | few | TRBV7-6 | CASSLSPFSGRKHTEAFF | TGTGCCAGCAGCTTATCACCATTCTCGGGGAGGAAGCACACTGAAGCTTTCTTT
TRBJ1-2 | . | . | TRBV29-1 | CSVPGRPNYGYTF | TGCAGCGTGCCCGGGAGGCCTAACTATGGCTACACCTTC
TRBJ1-1 | TRBD1 | . | TRBV10-1 | CASSEIDRGGTEAFF | TGCGCCAGCAGTGAGATCGACAGGGGAGGCACTGAAGCTTTCTTT
TRBJ1-5 | . | . | TRBV12-2 | CASRLVLDRGPQPQHF | TGTGCAAGTCGCTTAGTATTGGACAGGGGGCCCCAGCCCCAGCATTTT